The 9 T cell receptor beta chains below were found in one sample sequenced in a study of OX40 agonist ivuxolimab in advanced cancers. Produced via immunoSEQ multiplex PCR; TCRdb's table is partial and in-frame only. The repertoire consists of 55,000 to 70,000 clones, with 84% occurring once and the leading ten covering 4.6%. Material: CD4+ or CD8+ T cells sorted from blood, obtained in a trial of the OX40 agonist ivuxolimab. The source of these receptors is an adult with an advanced solid tumor such as melanoma, head and neck, liver or kidney cancer.

V gene TRBV11-2 combines with J gene TRBJ2-3; a weak D match, TRBD2 (5 bases). The V gene's germline CDR1 is SGHAT and CDR2 FQNNGV. V lost 1 base and J 3 bases, leaving 8 bases between the germline ends. The CDR3 runs to 14 residues. The CDR3 region is CASSLGSATDTQYF. The CDR3 nucleotides read TGTGCCAGCAGCTTAGGTAGCGCGACAGATACGCAGTATTTT.

This rearrangement joins TRBV27 to TRBJ2-5; a weak D match, TRBD1 (5 bases). This CDR3 is built from 13 residues. V lost 1 base and J 4 bases, leaving 7 bases between the germline ends. Per germline, CDR1 MNHEY and CDR2 SMNVEV (reference sequence). For the CDR3, the DNA is TGTGCCAGCAGTTTATGGCAGGGAGAGACCCAGTACTTC. This translates into CASSLWQGETQYF.

The chain is built from TRBV29-1 and TRBJ1-2; 8 bases are shared with TRBD1. Looked up from germline, CDR1 is SQVTM and CDR2 is ANQGSEA. Losses at the gene ends were 4 bases for V and 7 bases for J; bases not matched to a gene: 11. The CDR3 sequence is 14 residues long. The CDR3 loop is CSVGSGGAYGGYTF. The CDR3 DNA is TGCAGCGTTGGGTCAGGGGGCGCGTATGGTGGCTACACCTTC.

This chain connects TRBV6-6 to TRBJ1-1; D remains unclear. The V end lost 0 bases, the J end lost 1 base, and 0 bases lay between the germline ends. The CDR3 totals 12 residues. The germline gives CDR1 MNHNY, CDR2 SVGAGI (reference sequence). The CDR3, as DNA: TGTGCCAGCAGTTACTCGAACACTGAAGCTTTCTTT. Protein: CASSYSNTEAFF.

This chain joins TRBV5-6 and TRBJ1-6, with a weak D call TRBD1 (5 bases). V lost 3 bases, J lost 6 bases, and 16 bases lay in between. The germline CDR1 and CDR2 sequences are SGHDT and YYEEEE. There are 16 residues in the CDR3. CDR3 region: CASSSWDARTNSPLHF. DNA for the CDR3: TGTGCCAGCAGCTCCTGGGACGCCAGGACTAATTCACCCCTCCACTTT.

The rearrangement uses TRBV23-1 and TRBJ2-3; D not resolved. TRBV23-1 is an ORF, with its function uncertain. V dropped 2 bases and J dropped 5 bases, with 20 bases sitting between them. CDR3 length equals 17 residues. CDR3 bases: TGCGCCAGCAGTCAAGGTTATATGGCACGCACCATAGATACGCAGTATTTT. This gives the protein CASSQGYMARTIDTQYF.

The chain couples TRBV28 to TRBJ1-6; a possible D gene is TRBD1 (6 bases). Between the trimmed V and J ends, which lost 6 bases and 10 bases, there was a span of 19 bases. Per the germline V gene, CDR1 is MDHEN and CDR2 is SYDVKM. This CDR3 spans 15 amino acids. Written as DNA, the CDR3 is TGTGCCAGCAGCTCAGGGGAGGCCTTTGGGTCACCCCTCCACTTT. Residues: CASSSGEAFGSPLHF.

The chain couples TRBV7-6 to TRBJ2-2; D could derive from TRBD1 or TRBD2 (6 bases each). Germline CDR1 is SGHVS and CDR2 is FNYEAQ. The CDR3 consists of 16 residues. The V and J ends lost 5 bases and 4 bases respectively, with 17 bases between them. CDR3 nucleotides: TGTGCCAGCAGCCCAACGGGTGGGGGGCTCACCGGGGAGCTGTTTTTT. Residues: CASSPTGGGLTGELFF.

This chain uses TRBV9 with TRBJ2-6; a possible D gene is TRBD1 (6 bases). This CDR3 has 16 amino acids. In germline, CDR1 is SGDLS, CDR2 YYNGEE. Trimming removed 3 bases from V and 0 bases from J, with 10 bases in between. CDR3: CASSGTESSGANVLTF. The CDR3 DNA sequence: TGTGCCAGCAGCGGGACAGAATCCTCTGGGGCCAACGTCCTGACTTTC. Looking up the rest from reference TRBV9 and TRBJ2-6 gives the full variable domain: DSGVTQTPKHLITATGQRVTLRCSPRSGDLSVYWYQQSLDQGLQFLIQYYNGEERAKGNILERFSAQQFPDLHSELNLSSLELGDSALYFCASSGTESSGANVLTFGAGSRLTVL.